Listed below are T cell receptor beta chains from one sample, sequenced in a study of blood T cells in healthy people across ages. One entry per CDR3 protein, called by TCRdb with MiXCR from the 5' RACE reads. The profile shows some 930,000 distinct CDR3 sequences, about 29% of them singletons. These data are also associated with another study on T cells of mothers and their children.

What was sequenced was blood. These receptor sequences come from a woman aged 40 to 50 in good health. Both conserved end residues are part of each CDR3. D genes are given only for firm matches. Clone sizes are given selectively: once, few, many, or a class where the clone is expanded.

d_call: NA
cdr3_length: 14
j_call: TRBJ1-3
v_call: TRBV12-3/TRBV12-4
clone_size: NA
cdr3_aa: CAGTGPSSGNTIYF
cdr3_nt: TGTGCCGGTACAGGGCCAAGCTCTGGAAACACCATATATTTT

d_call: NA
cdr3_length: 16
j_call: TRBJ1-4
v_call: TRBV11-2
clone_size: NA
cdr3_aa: CASSARGSATNEKLFF
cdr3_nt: TGTGCCAGCAGCGCCCGAGGTTCAGCAACTAATGAAAAACTGTTTTTT

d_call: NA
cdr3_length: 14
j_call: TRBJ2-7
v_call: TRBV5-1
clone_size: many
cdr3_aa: CASSLGSSSYEQYF
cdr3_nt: TGTGCCAGCAGCCTCGGGTCGAGCTCCTACGAGCAGTACTTC

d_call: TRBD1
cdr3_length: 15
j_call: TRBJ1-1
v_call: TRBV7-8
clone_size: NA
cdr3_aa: CASSWGPGQGTEAFF
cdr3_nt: TGTGCCAGCAGCTGGGGGCCGGGACAGGGGACTGAAGCTTTCTTT

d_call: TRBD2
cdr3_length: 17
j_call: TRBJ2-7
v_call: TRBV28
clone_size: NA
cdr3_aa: CASSPPPERGKTYEQYF
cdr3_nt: TGTGCCAGCAGTCCCCCTCCAGAGCGGGGGAAGACCTACGAGCAGTACTTC

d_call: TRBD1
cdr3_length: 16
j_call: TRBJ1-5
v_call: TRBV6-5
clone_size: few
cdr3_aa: CASSPKAQGATQPQHF
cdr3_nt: TGTGCCAGCAGCCCAAAGGCCCAGGGGGCCACTCAGCCCCAGCATTTT

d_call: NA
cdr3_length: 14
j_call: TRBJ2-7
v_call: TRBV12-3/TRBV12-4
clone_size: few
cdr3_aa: CASSFSGVGGEQYF
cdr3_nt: TGTGCCAGCAGTTTTAGTGGAGTAGGGGGCGAGCAGTACTTC

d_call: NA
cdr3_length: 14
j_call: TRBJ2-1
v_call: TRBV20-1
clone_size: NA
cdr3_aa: CSAPTEVSYNEQFF
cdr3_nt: TGCAGTGCTCCGACGGAAGTCTCCTACAATGAGCAGTTCTTC

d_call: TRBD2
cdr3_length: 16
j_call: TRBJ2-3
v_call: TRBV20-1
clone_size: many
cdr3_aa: CSAPGLAGGVADTQYF
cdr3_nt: TGCAGTGCTCCGGGACTAGCGGGGGGGGTCGCAGATACGCAGTATTTT

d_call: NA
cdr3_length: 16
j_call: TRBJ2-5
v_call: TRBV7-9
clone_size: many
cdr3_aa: CASSLGFWAAQETQYF
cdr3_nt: TGTGCCAGCAGCTTAGGTTTCTGGGCAGCACAAGAGACCCAGTACTTC

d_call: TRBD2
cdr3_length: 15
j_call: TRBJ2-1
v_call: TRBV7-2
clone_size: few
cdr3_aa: CASSLSPLTSGEQFF
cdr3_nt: TGTGCCAGCAGCCTCTCCCCCCTAACTAGCGGCGAGCAGTTCTTC

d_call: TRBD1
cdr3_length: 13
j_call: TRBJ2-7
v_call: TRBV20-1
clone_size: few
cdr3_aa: CSATDRAPYEQYF
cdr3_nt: TGCAGTGCTACTGACAGGGCGCCCTACGAGCAGTACTTC

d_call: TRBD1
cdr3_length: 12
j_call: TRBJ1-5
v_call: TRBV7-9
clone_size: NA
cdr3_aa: CASSTSDRAKHF
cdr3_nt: TGTGCCAGCAGCACCTCGGACAGGGCAAAGCATTTT

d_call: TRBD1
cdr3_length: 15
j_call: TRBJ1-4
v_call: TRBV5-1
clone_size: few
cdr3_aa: CASSSRGAMSEKLFF
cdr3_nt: TGCGCCAGCAGCTCCAGGGGGGCGATGAGTGAAAAACTGTTTTTT

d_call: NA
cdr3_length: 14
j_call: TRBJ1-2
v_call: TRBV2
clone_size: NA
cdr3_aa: CASWAQRIEYGYTF
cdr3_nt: TGTGCCAGCTGGGCCCAGAGGATTGAGTATGGCTACACCTTC

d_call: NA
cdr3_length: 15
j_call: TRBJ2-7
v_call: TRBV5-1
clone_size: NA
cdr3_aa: CAGSPEFRGSYEQYF
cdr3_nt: TGCGCCGGCAGCCCCGAATTCCGGGGATCCTACGAGCAGTACTTC

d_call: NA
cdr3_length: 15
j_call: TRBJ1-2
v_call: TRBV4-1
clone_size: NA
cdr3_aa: CASSQGDGVPVGYTF
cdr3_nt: TGCGCCAGCAGCCAAGGGGACGGGGTGCCGGTAGGCTACACCTTC

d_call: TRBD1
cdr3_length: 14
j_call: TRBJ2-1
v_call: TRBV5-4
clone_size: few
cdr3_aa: CASSPPDRINEQFF
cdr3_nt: TGTGCCAGCAGTCCCCCGGACAGGATCAATGAGCAGTTCTTC

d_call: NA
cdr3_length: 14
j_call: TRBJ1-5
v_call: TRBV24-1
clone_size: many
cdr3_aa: CATSDPGPTSPQHF
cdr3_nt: TGTGCCACCAGTGACCCCGGCCCGACATCGCCCCAGCATTTT

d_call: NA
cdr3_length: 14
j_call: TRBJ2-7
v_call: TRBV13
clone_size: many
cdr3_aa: CASSHRDGSYEQYF
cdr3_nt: TGTGCCAGCAGCCACCGGGACGGTTCCTACGAGCAGTACTTC

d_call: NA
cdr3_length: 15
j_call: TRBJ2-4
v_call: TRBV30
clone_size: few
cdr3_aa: CAWSGPGTGPRFQYF
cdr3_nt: TGTGCCTGGAGCGGACCCGGAACAGGGCCTCGCTTTCAGTACTTC

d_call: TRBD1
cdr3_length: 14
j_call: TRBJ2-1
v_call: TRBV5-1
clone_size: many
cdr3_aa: CASSLDRAYNEQFF
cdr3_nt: TGTGCCAGCAGCTTGGACAGGGCATACAATGAGCAGTTCTTC

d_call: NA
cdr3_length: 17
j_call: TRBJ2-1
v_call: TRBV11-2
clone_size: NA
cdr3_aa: CASSPKGGLFRYNEQFF
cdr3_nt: TGTGCCAGCAGCCCCAAAGGGGGGCTCTTTCGGTACAATGAGCAGTTCTTC

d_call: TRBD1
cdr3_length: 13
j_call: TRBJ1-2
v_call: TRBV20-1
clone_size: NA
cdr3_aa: CSALRGTGYDYTF
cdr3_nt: TGCAGTGCCCTCCGAGGGACAGGCTATGACTACACCTTC

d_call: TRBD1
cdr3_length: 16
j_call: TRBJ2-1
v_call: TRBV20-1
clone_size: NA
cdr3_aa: CSATNPGQGAYNEQFF
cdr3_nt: TGCAGTGCTACCAATCCGGGACAGGGTGCCTACAATGAGCAGTTCTTC

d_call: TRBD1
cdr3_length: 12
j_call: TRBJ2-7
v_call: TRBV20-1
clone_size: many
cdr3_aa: CSAPDREDEQYF
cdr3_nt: TGCAGTGCCCCGGACAGGGAAGACGAGCAGTACTTC

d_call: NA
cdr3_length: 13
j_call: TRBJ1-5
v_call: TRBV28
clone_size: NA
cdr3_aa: CASSWGARQPQHF
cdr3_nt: TGTGCCAGCAGTTGGGGGGCGAGGCAGCCCCAGCATTTT

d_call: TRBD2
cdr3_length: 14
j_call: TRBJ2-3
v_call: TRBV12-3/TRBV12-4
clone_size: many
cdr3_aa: CASSLDGGADTQYF
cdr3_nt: TGTGCCAGCAGTTTGGATGGGGGGGCAGATACGCAGTATTTT

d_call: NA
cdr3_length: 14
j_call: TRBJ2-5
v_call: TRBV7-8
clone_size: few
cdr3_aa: CASSHRREVKTQYF
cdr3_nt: TGTGCCAGCAGCCACCGCAGGGAAGTGAAGACCCAGTACTTC

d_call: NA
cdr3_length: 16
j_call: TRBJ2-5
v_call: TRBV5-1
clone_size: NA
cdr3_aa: CASRPPTAGRQETQYF
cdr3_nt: TGCGCCAGCAGACCACCCACTGCAGGGCGCCAAGAGACCCAGTACTTC

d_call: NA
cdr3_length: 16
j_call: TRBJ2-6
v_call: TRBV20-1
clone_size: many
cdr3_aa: CSASRASNSGANVLTF
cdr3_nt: TGCAGTGCTAGTCGAGCATCCAACTCTGGGGCCAACGTCCTGACTTTC

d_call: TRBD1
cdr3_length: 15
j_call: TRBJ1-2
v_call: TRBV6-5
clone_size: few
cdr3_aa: CASSYASGRGNGYTF
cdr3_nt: TGTGCCAGCAGTTACGCGTCGGGCAGGGGGAATGGCTACACCTTC

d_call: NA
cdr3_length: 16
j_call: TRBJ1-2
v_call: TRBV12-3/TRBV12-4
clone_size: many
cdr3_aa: CASSFVRSAPAKGYTF
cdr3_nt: TGTGCCAGCAGTTTCGTCCGTTCGGCACCAGCTAAGGGCTACACCTTC

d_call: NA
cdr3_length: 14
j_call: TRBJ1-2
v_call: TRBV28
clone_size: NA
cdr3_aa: CASSPTTGNLGYTF
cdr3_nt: TGTGCCAGCAGTCCGACAACAGGGAATTTAGGCTACACCTTC

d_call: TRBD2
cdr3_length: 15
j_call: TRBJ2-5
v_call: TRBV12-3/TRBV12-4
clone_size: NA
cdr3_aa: CASSPPTGGMNEQYF
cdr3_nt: TGTGCCAGCAGTCCACCTACGGGGGGGATGAATGAGCAGTACTTC

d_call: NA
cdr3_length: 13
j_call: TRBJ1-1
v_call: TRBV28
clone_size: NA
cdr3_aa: CASSGRANTEAFF
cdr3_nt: TGTGCCAGTTCCGGAAGGGCGAACACTGAAGCTTTCTTT

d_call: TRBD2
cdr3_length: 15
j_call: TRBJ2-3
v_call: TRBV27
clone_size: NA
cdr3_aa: CASSPSGGALDTQYF
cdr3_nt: TGTGCCAGCAGCCCTAGCGGGGGGGCCTTAGATACGCAGTATTTT

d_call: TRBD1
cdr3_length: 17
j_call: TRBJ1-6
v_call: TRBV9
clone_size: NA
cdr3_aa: CASSPRQGWTYNSPLHF
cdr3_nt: TGTGCCAGCAGCCCCCGACAGGGGTGGACCTATAATTCACCCCTCCACTTT